The following is a TCR beta chain sequence with its context. The data stem from a study of shared clonotypes between healthy human individuals. V was cut by 5 bases and J by 6 bases, with 14 bases left in between. In germline, CDR1 is SEHNR, CDR2 FQNEAQ (reference sequence). This CDR3 spans 13 amino acids. Researchers ran the assay at a deep level. Unsorted PBMC DNA sequencing spanned ten immunoSEQ deep assay plates. Some clones are missing from TCRdb's copy, which holds only in-frame ones; the method was immunoSEQ multiplex PCR. The sample shows around 430,000 clones, roughly 77% of them seen only once.

The clonotype was recovered from a woman in her forties in good health. Some clones in this sample may be carry-over from other donors' samples. The sequencing input was PBMCs. This rearrangement joins TRBV7-9 to TRBJ2-7; TRBD1 or TRBD2 may be the D gene (6 bases each). CDR3 protein: CASSSRGGGEQYF. The CDR3 DNA reads as TGTGCCAGCAGCAGCCGTGGAGGGGGCGAGCAGTACTTC.